Listed below are T cell receptor beta chains from one sample, sequenced in a study of blood T cells in healthy people across ages. TCRdb analysed the 5' RACE reads with MiXCR anew, one entry per CDR3 protein. The sample gives 1.5 million to 2 million distinct CDR3 sequences, roughly 27% of which show up once; 7.7% is in the top ten. The sequencing input was blood. All receptors come from a woman aged 25 to 39 in good health. Both conserved end residues are part of each CDR3. A D gene is named only where the DNA matches it firmly. For some rows the clone size is stated as once, few or many, or as a class when expanded; others skip it.

clone_size,j_call,v_call,d_call,cdr3_aa,cdr3_nt
many,TRBJ2-1,TRBV7-3,TRBD2,CASSYQPGTSLPLYNEQFF,TGTGCCAGCAGCTATCAACCCGGGACTAGCTTACCCCTATACAATGAGCAGTTCTTC
NA,TRBJ2-5,TRBV7-9,TRBD2,CARARAGGQETQYF,TGTGCCCGAGCTCGAGCGGGGGGACAAGAGACCCAGTACTTC
NA,TRBJ2-5,TRBV5-4,TRBD2,CASSLASGGLQETWYF,TGTGCCAGCAGCTTGGCTAGCGGGGGACTCCAAGAGACCTGGTACTTC
NA,TRBJ2-7,TRBV20-1,TRBD2,CSAPDKRGSYEQYF,TGCAGTGCTCCCGATAAGCGGGGCTCCTACGAGCAGTACTTC
NA,TRBJ1-4,TRBV4-1,NA,CASSQRTTATNEKLFF,TGCGCCAGCAGCCAAAGGACGACAGCCACTAATGAAAAACTGTTTTTT
NA,TRBJ2-1,TRBV4-2,TRBD2,CASSQTGTSGSSYNEQFF,TGTGCCAGCAGCCAAACAGGGACTAGCGGGAGCTCCTACAATGAGCAGTTCTTC
NA,TRBJ2-1,TRBV24-1,TRBD1,CATSDRDRPNNNEQFF,TGTGCCACCAGTGACCGGGACAGGCCAAACAACAATGAGCAGTTCTTC
NA,TRBJ2-3,TRBV7-9,TRBD2,CASSPLGTSKYF,TGTGCCAGCAGCCCCCTCGGGACTAGCAAGTATTTT
many,TRBJ1-2,TRBV20-1,TRBD1,CSAKAGGDYGYTF,TGCAGTGCAAAGGCAGGGGGCGACTATGGCTACACCTTC
many,TRBJ1-2,TRBV5-1,NA,CASSLATQGAAYGYTF,TGCGCCAGCAGCTTGGCCACACAGGGAGCGGCCTATGGCTACACCTTC
NA,TRBJ2-4,TRBV5-8,NA,CASSLMTSRLAKNIQYF,TGTGCCAGCAGCCTGATGACAAGCCGTCTAGCCAAAAACATTCAGTACTTC
few,TRBJ2-7,TRBV30,NA,CACDKGEQYF,TGTGCCTGTGACAAGGGCGAGCAGTACTTC
few,TRBJ2-1,TRBV5-1,NA,CASSLAGRAVEQFF,TGCGCCAGCAGCTTGGCCGGCAGGGCGGTTGAGCAGTTCTTC
NA,TRBJ1-1,TRBV30,NA,CASFRGASTEAFF,TGTGCCTCATTCCGGGGCGCGAGCACTGAAGCTTTCTTT
NA,TRBJ2-5,TRBV10-1,NA,CTSSEALGETQYF,TGCACCAGCAGTGAGGCGTTGGGAGAGACCCAGTACTTC
NA,TRBJ2-1,TRBV5-1,TRBD1,CASSWGQGTYNEQFF,TGCGCCAGCAGCTGGGGACAGGGGACCTACAATGAGCAGTTCTTC
many,TRBJ2-3,TRBV29-1,NA,CSVGADGTDTQYF,TGCAGCGTTGGCGCCGACGGCACAGATACGCAGTATTTT
NA,TRBJ1-2,TRBV29-1,TRBD1,CSVAGDRRYGYTF,TGCAGCGTTGCCGGGGACAGGCGCTATGGCTACACCTTC
few,TRBJ2-4,TRBV7-2,TRBD2,CASSLETSGRGTYQYF,TGTGCCAGCAGCTTAGAGACTAGCGGGAGGGGGACCTATCAGTACTTC
NA,TRBJ1-5,TRBV6-2/TRBV6-3,NA,CASSPINQPQHF,TGTGCCAGCAGTCCAATTAATCAGCCCCAGCATTTT
many,TRBJ2-1,TRBV20-1,NA,CSAGGGASGNEQFF,TGCAGTGCTGGGGGCGGGGCTAGCGGCAATGAGCAGTTCTTC
NA,TRBJ1-1,TRBV28,NA,CASSLKQSNTEAFF,TGTGCCAGCAGCTTGAAACAGAGCAACACTGAAGCTTTCTTT
many,TRBJ2-7,TRBV4-3,NA,CASSQEVSFEQYF,TGCGCCAGCAGCCAAGAGGTGTCCTTCGAGCAGTACTTC
many,TRBJ1-2,TRBV4-1,NA,CASSQEVQSNGYTF,TGCGCCAGCAGCCAAGAGGTACAGAGTAATGGCTACACCTTC
many,TRBJ2-4,TRBV18,NA,CASSLDSKNIQYF,TGTGCCAGCTCCCTGGACAGTAAAAACATTCAGTACTTC
NA,TRBJ1-1,TRBV6-5,NA,CASRPPPTGNTEAFF,TGTGCCAGCAGGCCCCCCCCGACAGGGAACACTGAAGCTTTCTTT
once,TRBJ2-3,TRBV20-1,TRBD2,CSARLTSASSTDTRYF,TGCAGTGCTAGATTAACTAGCGCCTCTAGCACAGATACGCGGTATTTT
few,TRBJ1-1,TRBV4-3,NA,CASSQDPNTEAFF,TGCGCCAGCAGCCAAGATCCGAACACTGAAGCTTTCTTT
NA,TRBJ2-5,TRBV7-2,TRBD2,CASNLRASGREETQYF,TGTGCCAGCAACTTAAGAGCTAGCGGGAGGGAAGAGACCCAGTACTTC